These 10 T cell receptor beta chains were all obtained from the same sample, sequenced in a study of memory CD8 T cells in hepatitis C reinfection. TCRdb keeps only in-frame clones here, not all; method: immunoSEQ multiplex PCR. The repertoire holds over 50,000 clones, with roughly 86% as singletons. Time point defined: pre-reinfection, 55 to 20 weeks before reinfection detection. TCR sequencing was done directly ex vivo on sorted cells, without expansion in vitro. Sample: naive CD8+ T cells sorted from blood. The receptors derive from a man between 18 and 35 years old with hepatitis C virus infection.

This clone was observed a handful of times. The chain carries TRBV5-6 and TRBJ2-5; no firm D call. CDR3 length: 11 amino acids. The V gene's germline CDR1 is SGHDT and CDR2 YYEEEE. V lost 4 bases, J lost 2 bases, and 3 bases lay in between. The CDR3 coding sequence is TGTGCCAGCAGCCAGCAAGAGACCCAGTACTTC. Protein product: CASSQQETQYF.

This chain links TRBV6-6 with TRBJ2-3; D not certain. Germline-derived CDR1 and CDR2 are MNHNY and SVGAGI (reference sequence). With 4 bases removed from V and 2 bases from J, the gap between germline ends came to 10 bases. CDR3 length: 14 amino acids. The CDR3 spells CASSSKLNTDTQYF. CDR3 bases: TGTGCCAGCAGTTCTAAGCTTAACACAGATACGCAGTATTTT.

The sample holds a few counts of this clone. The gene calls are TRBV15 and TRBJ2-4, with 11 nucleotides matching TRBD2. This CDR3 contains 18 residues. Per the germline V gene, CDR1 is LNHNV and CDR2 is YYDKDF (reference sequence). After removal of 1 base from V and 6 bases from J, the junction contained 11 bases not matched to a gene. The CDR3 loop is CATSRVAGGAEGGNIQYF. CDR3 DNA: TGTGCCACCAGCAGAGTAGCGGGAGGGGCCGAAGGAGGAAACATTCAGTACTTC.

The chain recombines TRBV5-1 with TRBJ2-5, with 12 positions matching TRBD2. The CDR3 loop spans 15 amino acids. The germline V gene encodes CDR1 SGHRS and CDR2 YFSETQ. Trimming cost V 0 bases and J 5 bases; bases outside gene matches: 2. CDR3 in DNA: TGCGCCAGCAGCTTGGGACTAGCGGGAGAGGAGACCCAGTACTTC. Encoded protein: CASSLGLAGEETQYF. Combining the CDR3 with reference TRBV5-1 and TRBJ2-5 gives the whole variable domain KAGVTQTPRYLIKTRGQQVTLSCSPISGHRSVSWYQQTPGQGLQFLFEYFSETQRNKGNFPGRFSGRQFSNSRSEMNVSTLELGDSALYLCASSLGLAGEETQYFGPGTRLLVL.

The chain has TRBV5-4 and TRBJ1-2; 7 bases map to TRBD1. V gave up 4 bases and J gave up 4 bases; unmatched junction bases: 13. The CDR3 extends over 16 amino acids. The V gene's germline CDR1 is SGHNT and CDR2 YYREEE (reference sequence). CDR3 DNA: TGTGCCAGCAGCCTAACCGGGACAGAGAAAATCTATGGCTACACCTTC. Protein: CASSLTGTEKIYGYTF.

The CDR3 protein is CASSPPPGQGCYEQYF. The CDR3 DNA reads as TGTGCCAGCAGCCCTCCTCCGGGACAGGGATGTTACGAGCAGTACTTC. The chain recombines TRBV21-1 with TRBJ2-7; TRBD1 is the table's D call, not checked against the DNA. TRBV21-1 is noted as a pseudogene. The CDR3 has 16 residues.

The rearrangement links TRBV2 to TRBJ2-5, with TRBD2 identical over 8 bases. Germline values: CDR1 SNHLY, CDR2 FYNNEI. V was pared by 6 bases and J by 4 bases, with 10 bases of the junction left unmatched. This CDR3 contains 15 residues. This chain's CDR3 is CASSWGSGGAETQYF. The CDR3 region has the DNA TGTGCCAGCAGCTGGGGAAGCGGGGGCGCAGAGACCCAGTACTTC.

Here the CDR3 reads CASSPSVGADNEQFF. The CDR3 coding sequence is TGCGCCAGCAGCCCGTCGGTGGGGGCGGACAATGAGCAGTTCTTC. The chain uses TRBV4-1 and TRBJ2-1, with a tentative D call TRBD1 (6 bases). Germline values: CDR1 MGHRA, CDR2 YSYEKL. This CDR3 has 15 residues. V was pared by 4 bases and J by 5 bases, with 15 bases between.

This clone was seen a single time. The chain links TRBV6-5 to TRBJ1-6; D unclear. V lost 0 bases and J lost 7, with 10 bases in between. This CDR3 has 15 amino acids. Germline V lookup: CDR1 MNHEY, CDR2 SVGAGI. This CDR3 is CASSYSATGNSPLHF. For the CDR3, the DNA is TGTGCCAGCAGTTACTCGGCTACCGGGAATTCACCCCTCCACTTT.

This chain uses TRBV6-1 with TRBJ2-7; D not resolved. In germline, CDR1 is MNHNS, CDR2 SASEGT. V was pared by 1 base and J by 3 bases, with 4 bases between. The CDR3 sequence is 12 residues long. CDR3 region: CASSEGSYEQYF. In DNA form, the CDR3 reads TGTGCCAGCAGTGAAGGGAGCTACGAGCAGTACTTC.